One sample yielded the 29 T cell receptor beta chains listed below, sequenced in a study of T cells in tumors after PD-1 blockade. Using immunoSEQ multiplex PCR, the repertoire was profiled, and TCRdb retains in-frame clones only, with some absent. Of over 30,000 clones detected, about three quarters appear once; the ten largest clones hold about 36%. The sequencing here drew on PBMCs, taken before anti-PD-1 treatment. The receptors derive from a human donor with basal cell carcinoma.

The gene calls are TRBV11-3 and TRBJ2-7; D uncertain. Germline V lookup: CDR1 SGHNT, CDR2 YENEEA. Trimming took off 3 bases at V and 2 bases at J, with 5 bases between the two ends. The CDR3 contains 12 residues. CDR3 amino acids: CASSFTTYEQYF. In DNA, the CDR3 is TGTGCCAGCAGCTTTACAACCTACGAGCAGTACTTC.

The chain combines TRBV28 with TRBJ1-2; weak D call: TRBD1 (6 bases). CDR3 length equals 15 residues. Germline V gene sequence: CDR1 MDHEN, CDR2 SYDVKM. V was shortened by 1 base and J by 2 bases, with 11 bases between the two germline ends. The CDR3 bases are TGTGCCAGCAGTTTATCGATAGGGGGAAACTATGGCTACACCTTC. Translated, it gives CASSLSIGGNYGYTF.

The chain combines TRBV7-3 with TRBJ2-3; D not certain. This CDR3 region has 14 residues. Trimming stripped 3 bases from V and 0 bases from J, with 7 bases between. CDR1 and CDR2 (germline): SGHTA, FQGTGA. CDR3 sequence reads: CASSLSHSTDTQYF. The CDR3 bases are TGTGCCAGCAGCTTGTCGCATAGCACAGATACGCAGTATTTT.

In nucleotides, the CDR3 is TGCGCCAGCAGCCAGGATCGAGAGACCCAGTACTTC. Translation: CASSQDRETQYF. The V call is TRBV4-1, the J call TRBJ2-5; no firm D call. V lost 3 bases to trimming and J lost 4 bases, with 6 bases between them. Germline V gene lookup returns CDR1 MGHRA and CDR2 YSYEKL. CDR3 size: 12 residues.

This clone was recorded only once. This chain links TRBV5-1 with TRBJ2-7, with 7 nucleotides matching TRBD1. Trimming at V came to 4 bases and at J to 6 bases, leaving 16 bases not matched to a gene. CDR1 is SGHRS and CDR2 is YFSETQ in the germline V gene. The CDR3 is 16 residues long. The CDR3 protein is CASSTPRDRGGREQYF. Written as DNA, the CDR3 is TGCGCCAGCAGCACGCCCCGGGACAGAGGCGGCCGCGAGCAGTACTTC.

V usage is TRBV7-6 and J usage is TRBJ1-1, with a possible D match to TRBD1 (5 bases). The CDR3 length is 15 residues. V was pared by 5 bases and J by 6 bases, with 19 bases between. Germline CDR1 is SGHVS and CDR2 is FNYEAQ. The CDR3 region has the DNA TGTGCCAGCAGCCCAGAGTCGGGTGGGGACTCTGAAGCTTTCTTT. This encodes CASSPESGGDSEAFF.

The V gene is TRBV6-2 or TRBV6-3, the J gene TRBJ2-4; D assignment may be TRBD1 or TRBD2 (5 bases each). This CDR3 has 12 residues. Looked up from germline, CDR1 is MNHEY and CDR2 is SVGEGT. The V and J ends lost 6 bases and 8 bases respectively, with 11 bases between them. CDR3 in amino acids: CASSRGVDIQYF. Here the CDR3 DNA reads TGTGCCAGCAGCCGAGGGGTGGACATTCAGTACTTC.

This clone has just a few counts. V and J are TRBV6-2 or TRBV6-3 and TRBJ1-5; 7 nucleotides match TRBD1. In germline, CDR1 is MNHEY, CDR2 SVGEGT. After removal of 4 bases from V and 6 bases from J, the junction contained 6 bases not matched to a gene. The CDR3 covers 14 residues. CDR3: CASSSQGGAQPQHF. The CDR3 DNA is TGTGCCAGCAGTTCCCAGGGGGGAGCTCAGCCCCAGCATTTT.

V usage is TRBV5-8 and J usage is TRBJ2-7; D is unclear. From germline, CDR1 is SGHTS and CDR2 YDEGEE. V was shortened by 1 base and J by 5 bases, with 4 bases between the two germline ends. CDR3 size: 11 residues. CDR3 sequence: CASSLLNEQYF. The CDR3 nucleotides are TGTGCCAGCAGCTTGCTTAACGAGCAGTACTTC. Full variable domain (outside the CDR3, taken from reference TRBV5-8 and TRBJ2-7): EAGVTQSPTHLIKTRGQQATLRCSPISGHTSVYWYQQALGLGLQFLLWYDEGEERNRGNFPPRFSGRQFPNYSSELNVNALELEDSALYLCASSLLNEQYFGPGTRLTVT.

This clone was seen only once. V is TRBV6-5 and J is TRBJ1-1; no clear D gene. V was shortened by 11 bases and J by 3 bases, with 22 bases between the two germline ends. The CDR3 is 15 residues long. Germline V gives CDR1 MNHEY, CDR2 SVGAGI. The CDR3 loop reads CAGRDYTVKDTEAFF. The CDR3 DNA is TGTGCCGGCCGGGATTACACAGTCAAAGACACTGAAGCTTTCTTT.

This clone came up a few times. The chain uses TRBV7-9 and TRBJ2-1, with TRBD2 matching 8 bases. The CDR3 runs to 15 residues. Trimming removed 4 bases from V and 4 bases from J; junction bases left unmatched: 6. CDR1 is SEHNR and CDR2 is FQNEAQ in the germline V gene (reference sequence). The CDR3 nucleotides are TGTGCCAGCAGCTCTAGCGGGTCTCAGTACAATGAGCAGTTCTTC. It codes for CASSSSGSQYNEQFF.

V and J are TRBV28 and TRBJ1-1; D remains ambiguous. The germline V gene encodes CDR1 MDHEN and CDR2 SYDVKM. The CDR3 length is 14 residues. V was cut by 3 bases and J by 2 bases, with 10 bases left in between. In DNA form, the CDR3 reads TGTGCCAGCAGTTTTCCTGGAGCTAACACTGAAGCTTTCTTT. As protein: CASSFPGANTEAFF.

The chain combines TRBV5-1 with TRBJ2-1; D is uncertain. V shed 4 bases and J shed 7 bases, with 15 bases lying between them. There are 14 residues in the CDR3. Germline V gene data show CDR1 as SGHRS and CDR2 as YFSETQ. The CDR3 nucleotides are TGCGCCAGCAGCCAGATAAACGGTGGGAATGAGCAGTTCTTC. It is translated as CASSQINGGNEQFF.

The CDR3 nucleotides are TGTGCCAGCTCACCCGGGAACTACGAGCAGTACTTC. Residues: CASSPGNYEQYF. The chain joins TRBV18 to TRBJ2-7, with D maybe TRBD2 (5 bases). CDR1 is KGHSH, CDR2 LQKENI, per germline. Trimming stripped 3 bases from V and 3 bases from J, with 6 bases between. The CDR3 covers 12 residues.

This clone appeared many times. The chain links TRBV9 to TRBJ2-1; D may be TRBD2 (5 bases). The CDR3 extends over 12 amino acids. Deletions cut 3 bases from V and 7 bases from J, with 8 bases between. Germline values: CDR1 SGDLS, CDR2 YYNGEE. In DNA form, the CDR3 reads TGTGCCAGCAGCGGCCGGAGGAATGAGCAGTTCTTC. It translates to CASSGRRNEQFF.

The chain employs TRBV27 and TRBJ1-2; TRBD1 agrees at 7 bases. Losses at the gene ends were 3 bases for V and 4 bases for J; bases not matched to a gene: 8. CDR3 length equals 15 residues. From germline, CDR1 is MNHEY and CDR2 SMNVEV (reference sequence). CDR3 loop: CASSFSRQGGYGYTF. CDR3 in DNA: TGTGCCAGCAGTTTTTCCAGACAGGGAGGCTATGGCTACACCTTC.

This clone was counted only a few times. This sequence joins TRBV7-9 and TRBJ2-4; D is uncertain. The CDR3 runs to 12 residues. The V gene's germline CDR1 is SEHNR and CDR2 FQNEAQ (reference sequence). With 1 base removed from V and 5 bases from J, the gap between germline ends came to 3 bases. CDR3 residues: CASSLDQNIQYF. CDR3 DNA: TGTGCCAGCAGCTTAGACCAAAACATTCAGTACTTC.

This clone was found a few times. V usage is TRBV28 and J usage is TRBJ2-7; tentatively, D is TRBD1 or TRBD2 (6 bases each). V shed 2 bases and J shed 6 bases, with 17 bases lying between them. The germline CDR1 and CDR2 sequences are MDHEN and SYDVKM. CDR3 length equals 15 residues. In DNA, the CDR3 is TGTGCCAGCAGTTTACCGGAGGGCAGGGGAGGCGAGCAGTACTTC. Translated, it gives CASSLPEGRGGEQYF.

V is TRBV19 and J is TRBJ1-2; weak D call: TRBD1 (6 bases). This CDR3 comprises 15 residues. CDR1 LNHDA and CDR2 SQIVND come from the germline V gene (reference sequence). V dropped 2 bases and J dropped 2 bases, with 12 bases sitting between them. CDR3 sequence: CASSIKGGQNYGYTF. CDR3 in DNA: TGTGCCAGTAGTATAAAGGGGGGGCAGAACTATGGCTACACCTTC.

The V and J genes are TRBV9 and TRBJ2-1; no clear D. V was clipped by 0 bases and J by 1 base, with 8 bases between them. There are 15 residues in the CDR3. Germline-derived CDR1 and CDR2 are SGDLS and YYNGEE. The CDR3 sequence: CASSVGGPSYNEQFF. CDR3 bases: TGTGCCAGCAGCGTAGGTGGGCCTTCCTACAATGAGCAGTTCTTC.

The chain employs TRBV5-8 and TRBJ1-5; TRBD1 matches at 7 bases. Germline values: CDR1 SGHTS, CDR2 YDEGEE. The CDR3 totals 15 residues. J lost 5 bases, V lost 0 bases, and 5 bases had no gene match. CDR3: CASSLDRGSDQPQHF. The CDR3, as DNA: TGTGCCAGCAGCTTGGACAGGGGATCCGATCAGCCCCAGCATTTT. The full variable domain, in which reference TRBV5-8 and TRBJ1-5 provide the parts outside the CDR3, is EAGVTQSPTHLIKTRGQQATLRCSPISGHTSVYWYQQALGLGLQFLLWYDEGEERNRGNFPPRFSGRQFPNYSSELNVNALELEDSALYLCASSLDRGSDQPQHFGDGTRLSIL.

The gene calls are TRBV10-3 and TRBJ1-1; 7 bases match TRBD1. The germline CDR1 and CDR2 sequences are ENHRY and SYGVKD. CDR3 length: 15 residues. V dropped 2 bases and J dropped 2; count of bases not matched to a gene: 5. This chain's CDR3 is CAISERQGGNTEAFF. DNA for the CDR3: TGTGCCATCAGTGAGAGGCAGGGGGGTAACACTGAAGCTTTCTTT.

This chain uses TRBV6-5 with TRBJ1-1; D is possibly TRBD1 (5 bases). The ends were cut back, 0 bases at V and 1 base at J, with 12 bases in the middle. This CDR3 comprises 16 residues. CDR1 MNHEY and CDR2 SVGAGI come from the germline V gene. CDR3 in DNA: TGTGCCAGCAGTTACTCGCTAGGGGCGGGGAACACTGAAGCTTTCTTT. This gives the protein CASSYSLGAGNTEAFF.

The rearrangement joins TRBV5-4 to TRBJ2-7, with 12 bases fitting TRBD2. The CDR3 consists of 17 residues. CDR1 is SGHNT, CDR2 YYREEE, per germline (reference sequence). The V and J ends lost 4 bases and 2 bases, in that order; junction bases with no gene match: 10. CDR3: CASSVGRLAGETYEQYF. In DNA form, the CDR3 reads TGTGCCAGCAGCGTTGGGCGACTAGCGGGGGAGACCTACGAGCAGTACTTC.

This chain joins TRBV28 and TRBJ1-2, with a possible D match to TRBD1 (5 bases). Trimming took off 6 bases at V and 9 bases at J, with 17 bases between the two ends. This CDR3 is 13 amino acids long. Germline V gives CDR1 MDHEN, CDR2 SYDVKM. CDR3 sequence reads: CASSLGHPARYTF. CDR3 nucleotides: TGTGCCAGCAGCCTAGGACACCCGGCTCGCTACACCTTC.

The CDR3 is CASSSTGGKDEQYF. The CDR3 coding sequence is TGCGCCAGCAGCTCCACAGGGGGTAAAGACGAGCAGTACTTC. V usage is TRBV5-1 and J usage is TRBJ2-7; TRBD1 matches at 8 bases. The CDR3 sequence is 14 residues long. The V gene's germline CDR1 is SGHRS and CDR2 YFSETQ. Trimming took 3 bases from V and 5 from J; bases not matched to a gene: 7.

A few counts support this clone. The chain employs TRBV7-9 and TRBJ1-1; D is uncertain. Germline loops: CDR1 SEHNR, CDR2 FQNEAQ (reference sequence). Trimming stripped 5 bases from V and 2 bases from J, with 12 bases between. The CDR3 runs to 14 residues. CDR3 DNA sequence: TGTGCCAGCAGCGTCGGACGGACCAACACTGAAGCTTTCTTT. It translates to CASSVGRTNTEAFF. The full variable domain, with the rest looked up from reference TRBV7-9 and TRBJ1-1, is DTGVSQNPRHKITKRGQNVTFRCDPISEHNRLYWYRQTLGQGPEFLTYFQNEAQLEKSRLLSDRFSAERPKGSFSTLEIQRTEQGDSAMYLCASSVGRTNTEAFFGQGTRLTVV.

In this sample, this clone turned up a few times. The chain uses TRBV7-9 and TRBJ2-1, with TRBD1 matching over 7 bases. Trimming took 4 bases from V and 3 from J; bases not matched to a gene: 3. The CDR3 runs to 14 residues. Germline V lookup: CDR1 SEHNR, CDR2 FQNEAQ (reference sequence). The CDR3 sequence is CASSSRQGYNEQFF. CDR3 in DNA: TGTGCCAGCAGCTCCCGACAGGGCTACAATGAGCAGTTCTTC.

The chain is built from TRBV7-2 and TRBJ1-4, with D unresolved. With 5 bases removed from V and 0 bases from J, the gap between germline ends came to 7 bases. Germline CDR1 and CDR2: SGHTA and FQGNSA. This CDR3 is built from 14 residues. CDR3 coding DNA: TGTGCCAGCAGCGCGCATGCAACTAATGAAAAACTGTTTTTT. Its protein product is CASSAHATNEKLFF.